Below, 28 T cell receptor beta chains from the same sample are listed, as sequenced in a study of shared clonotypes between healthy human individuals. Using immunoSEQ multiplex PCR, the repertoire was profiled, and TCRdb retains in-frame clones only, with some absent. The sample has some 1,100,000 clones, 70% to 80% seen once. The sequencing input was memory CD4+ T cells from PBMCs. Subset in this sample: CD45RA-negative fraction. The receptors stem from a man aged 18 to 30 in good health. Some clones in this sample may be carry-over from other donors' samples.

This rearrangement joins TRBV19 to TRBJ1-2; D unresolved. The CDR3 has 15 amino acids. Germline-derived CDR1 and CDR2 are LNHDA and SQIVND (reference sequence). V lost 6 bases and J lost 2, with 16 bases in between. The CDR3 loop is CASSVRLGPNYGYTF. In nucleotides, the CDR3 is TGTGCCAGTAGCGTTCGGTTAGGGCCCAACTATGGCTACACCTTC.

This clone has at least ten counts. V is TRBV10-2 and J is TRBJ2-3; D is unresolved. Between the trimmed V and J ends, which lost 4 bases and 2 bases, there was a span of 10 bases. The CDR3 runs 14 residues. The germline V gene encodes CDR1 WSHSY and CDR2 SAAADI. CDR3 in amino acids: CASSVVVHTDTQYF. DNA for the CDR3: TGCGCCAGCAGTGTGGTAGTACACACAGATACGCAGTATTTT.

This clone has a handful of counts. CDR3 amino acids: CAIREDRGMDTGELFF. The CDR3 coding sequence is TGTGCCATCAGGGAAGACAGGGGGATGGACACCGGGGAGCTGTTTTTT. The chain carries TRBV10-3 and TRBJ2-2; TRBD1 agrees at 9 bases. J lost 3 bases, V lost 6 bases, and 8 bases had no gene match. There are 16 residues in the CDR3. CDR1 ENHRY and CDR2 SYGVKD come from the germline V gene.

The V gene is TRBV2, the J gene TRBJ1-4; the match to TRBD1 covers 7 bases. V lost 4 bases to trimming and J lost 14 bases; unmatched junction nucleotides: 7. This CDR3 region has 12 residues. CDR1 is SNHLY and CDR2 is FYNNEI in the germline V gene. The CDR3 loop is CASSVPPGGLFF. The DNA for the CDR3 is TGTGCCAGCAGTGTGCCCCCAGGGGGGCTGTTTTTT.

The rearrangement joins TRBV10-3 to TRBJ2-4; perhaps TRBD1 as D (6 bases). The V and J ends lost 3 bases and 2 bases respectively, with 14 bases between them. The CDR3 sequence is 16 residues long. Germline V gene data show CDR1 as ENHRY and CDR2 as SYGVKD. CDR3 loop: CAISEPPGHTKNIQYF. Here the CDR3 DNA reads TGTGCCATCAGTGAACCCCCGGGACACACCAAAAACATTCAGTACTTC.

The gene calls are TRBV4-1 and TRBJ2-5; 14 bases are shared with TRBD2. Germline CDR1 and CDR2: MGHRA and YSYEKL. The V gene end was trimmed by 4 bases and the J gene end by 5 bases; junction bases not matched to a gene: 3. This CDR3 is built from 15 residues. Here the CDR3 reads CASSPGLAGDETQYF. The CDR3 bases are TGCGCCAGCAGCCCGGGACTAGCGGGAGATGAGACCCAGTACTTC.

The sample holds a few counts of this clone. The chain couples TRBV9 to TRBJ1-6; D is unclear. CDR1 is SGDLS, CDR2 YYNGEE, per germline. The CDR3 extends over 14 amino acids. V shed 0 bases and J shed 7 bases, with 8 bases lying between them. The CDR3 coding sequence is TGTGCCAGCAGCGTAGGGGCAGAGAATTCACCCCTCCACTTT. Amino acids: CASSVGAENSPLHF.

This clone was counted once. The chain couples TRBV5-1 to TRBJ1-1, with no clear D. The germline V gene has CDR1 SGHRS and CDR2 YFSETQ. Trimming left V 6 bases short and J 4 bases short, with 10 bases between. The CDR3 is 12 residues long. In nucleotides, the CDR3 is TGCGCCAGCAACGACAAGGCCACTGAAGCTTTCTTT. Translation: CASNDKATEAFF.

The rearrangement links TRBV5-6 to TRBJ2-1; 8 bases line up with TRBD2. The germline V gene encodes CDR1 SGHDT and CDR2 YYEEEE. CDR3 length: 17 amino acids. The V and J ends lost 2 bases and 4 bases, in that order; junction bases with no gene match: 11. In DNA, the CDR3 is TGTGCCAGCAGCTTTTTCGGACTAGCCGTCAGGTACAATGAGCAGTTCTTC. It encodes CASSFFGLAVRYNEQFF.

The chain couples TRBV6-1 to TRBJ2-3; 9 nucleotides match TRBD1. V shed 8 bases and J 3 bases; nucleotides not matched to a gene: 6. This CDR3 spans 14 amino acids. The germline V gene has CDR1 MNHNS and CDR2 SASEGT. The CDR3 coding sequence is TGTGCCAGCCTGCGGGACAGGGCGACAGATACGCAGTATTTT. This encodes CASLRDRATDTQYF.

The chain uses TRBV2 and TRBJ2-1, with TRBD2 matching over 9 bases. V shed 6 bases and J 8 bases; nucleotides not matched to a gene: 11. Germline V CDR1 and CDR2: SNHLY, FYNNEI. There are 15 residues in the CDR3. CDR3 region: CASSLGLAQFDEQFF. CDR3 bases: TGTGCCAGCAGCCTAGGACTAGCGCAGTTCGATGAGCAGTTCTTC.

The genes are TRBV29-1 and TRBJ2-1; 9 bases agree with TRBD1. There are 16 residues in the CDR3. Losses at the gene ends were 4 bases for V and 4 bases for J; bases not matched to a gene: 11. Per the germline V gene, CDR1 is SQVTM and CDR2 is ANQGSEA. The CDR3 DNA reads as TGCAGCGTTGTACTCCAAACAGGGGGCGCGTACAATGAGCAGTTCTTC. This gives the protein CSVVLQTGGAYNEQFF.

The V gene is TRBV5-1, the J gene TRBJ2-7; TRBD1 matches at 7 bases. There are 18 residues in the CDR3. V lost 4 bases to trimming and J lost 0 bases; unmatched junction nucleotides: 16. Germline loops: CDR1 SGHRS, CDR2 YFSETQ. The CDR3 sequence is CASSINRGEYRSSYEQYF. The CDR3, as DNA: TGCGCCAGCAGCATTAACAGGGGCGAATACAGGAGCTCCTACGAGCAGTACTTC.

The V and J genes are TRBV5-1 and TRBJ1-4; D unclear. The V gene lost 0 bases and the J gene lost 7 bases, with 10 bases spanning the gap. The length of the CDR3 is 14 residues. Germline-derived CDR1 and CDR2 are SGHRS and YFSETQ. The CDR3 bases are TGCGCCAGCAGCTTGGTTGATTTCCCTGAAAAACTGTTTTTT. Its protein product is CASSLVDFPEKLFF.

This clone has a handful of counts. The V and J genes are TRBV25-1 and TRBJ2-7, with 9 bases matching TRBD2. Losses at the gene ends were 4 bases for V and 4 bases for J; bases not matched to a gene: 5. The length of the CDR3 is 14 residues. Germline V gene lookup returns CDR1 MGHDK and CDR2 SYGVNS. As DNA, the CDR3 is TGTGCCAGCAGTGTAGCGGGGGCGGAATACGAGCAGTACTTC. Its translation: CASSVAGAEYEQYF.

The J gene is TRBJ1-2, the V gene TRBV18; maybe TRBD1 (5 bases). The germline gives CDR1 KGHSH, CDR2 LQKENI. The ends were cut back, 3 bases at V and 7 bases at J, with 15 bases in the middle. The CDR3 length is 14 residues. The DNA for the CDR3 is TGTGCCAGCTCACCGGACACGGACGGGCGTGGCTACACCTTC. This encodes CASSPDTDGRGYTF.

The chain links TRBV5-8 to TRBJ1-1; 9 nucleotides agree with TRBD1. From germline, CDR1 is SGHTS and CDR2 YDEGEE. The length of the CDR3 is 16 residues. J lost 1 base, V lost 4 bases, and 8 bases had no gene match. In DNA, the CDR3 is TGTGCCAGCAGCGCATATGCGGGACAGGGGAACACTGAAGCTTTCTTT. The encoded protein is CASSAYAGQGNTEAFF. The whole variable domain, remainder taken from reference TRBV5-8 and TRBJ1-1, is EAGVTQSPTHLIKTRGQQATLRCSPISGHTSVYWYQQALGLGLQFLLWYDEGEERNRGNFPPRFSGRQFPNYSSELNVNALELEDSALYLCASSAYAGQGNTEAFFGQGTRLTVV.

Concerning this clone itself: The sample has other DNA sequences that encode this CDR3 too. The chain couples TRBV28 to TRBJ1-2; a possible D gene is TRBD1 (5 bases). The germline CDR1 and CDR2 sequences are MDHEN and SYDVKM. Trimming shortened V by 3 bases and J by 4 bases, and 9 bases separated the two germline ends. The CDR3 consists of 13 residues. The CDR3 region is CASSLVQGYGYTF. CDR3 DNA: TGTGCCAGCAGTTTGGTCCAGGGCTATGGCTACACCTTC.

Comment on this clone: A junction boundary mismatches the germline segment, possibly from a read error. In DNA form, the CDR3 reads TGTGCCAGCAACTTATGGGGTATGAGGTACACTGAAGCTTTCTTT. Its protein is CASNLWGMRYTEAFF. The chain recombines TRBV13 with TRBJ1-1; D ambiguous. This CDR3 comprises 15 residues. Germline V CDR1 and CDR2: PRHDT, FYEKMQ (reference sequence).

The J gene is TRBJ2-7, the V gene TRBV18; the match to TRBD1 covers 9 bases. Germline assignment: CDR1 KGHSH and CDR2 LQKENI. Trimming at V came to 8 bases and at J to 6 bases, leaving 11 bases not matched to a gene. CDR3 length equals 14 residues. The CDR3 DNA is TGTGCCAGCACCCCCCCTTGGACAGGGGCCGAGCAGTACTTC. Amino acids: CASTPPWTGAEQYF. The whole variable domain, remainder taken from reference TRBV18 and TRBJ2-7, is NAGVMQNPRHLVRRRGQEARLRCSPMKGHSHVYWYRQLPEEGLKFMVYLQKENIIDESGMPKERFSAEFPKEGPSILRIQQVVRGDSAAYFCASTPPWTGAEQYFGPGTRLTVT.

This chain joins TRBV18 and TRBJ1-2; D unclear. V dropped 6 bases and J dropped 0 bases, with 11 bases sitting between them. Germline V gives CDR1 KGHSH, CDR2 LQKENI. CDR3 size: 14 residues. This chain's CDR3 is CASSPRTSNYGYTF. The CDR3 DNA reads as TGTGCCAGCTCGCCAAGGACGTCTAACTATGGCTACACCTTC.

J is TRBJ2-7 and V is TRBV19; 9 bases are a match to TRBD1. The CDR3 loop spans 15 amino acids. Per the germline V gene, CDR1 is LNHDA and CDR2 is SQIVND (reference sequence). J lost 4 bases, V lost 2 bases, and 6 bases had no gene match. CDR3 nucleotide sequence: TGTGCCAGTAGTATAAAGGGACAGGGCCCTTACGAGCAGTACTTC. This encodes CASSIKGQGPYEQYF.

The rearrangement links TRBV7-9 to TRBJ2-5, with D possibly being TRBD2 (5 bases). Germline CDR1 and CDR2: SEHNR and FQNEAQ (reference sequence). V gave up 3 bases and J gave up 1 base, with 9 bases separating them. CDR3 size: 14 residues. The CDR3, as DNA: TGTGCCAGCAGCTTTATGGGGAGCCAAGAGACCCAGTACTTC. This translates into CASSFMGSQETQYF.

The rearrangement joins TRBV6-1 to TRBJ2-1; 10 bases agree with TRBD2. Germline CDR1 MNHNS, CDR2 SASEGT. The CDR3 has 15 residues. Trimming removed 7 bases from V and 4 bases from J; junction bases left unmatched: 7. CDR3 bases: TGTGCCAGCACTACACTAGCGGGAAGATACAATGAGCAGTTCTTC. This translates into CASTTLAGRYNEQFF.

The V and J genes are TRBV28 and TRBJ2-7, with a weak D call TRBD1 (6 bases). V lost 5 bases and J 5 bases, leaving 22 bases between the germline ends. Germline lookup yields CDR1 MDHEN and CDR2 SYDVKM. This CDR3 comprises 16 residues. The CDR3 loop is CASSPRGWQGLNEQYF. The CDR3 DNA sequence: TGTGCCAGCAGTCCCCGAGGGTGGCAGGGGTTAAACGAGCAGTACTTC.

The chain recombines TRBV5-4 with TRBJ1-1; 9 bases fit TRBD1. This CDR3 contains 17 residues. CDR1 is SGHNT, CDR2 YYREEE, per germline (reference sequence). J lost 6 bases, V lost 4 bases, and 16 bases had no gene match. CDR3 bases: TGTGCCAGCAGCACCAACCGGGACAGGGTCTCCAACGCTGAAGCTTTCTTT. It encodes CASSTNRDRVSNAEAFF.

The CDR3 DNA reads TGTGCCAGCAGCTTAACGGGGGGAGATACGCAGTATTTT. It translates to CASSLTGGDTQYF. This chain links TRBV7-3 with TRBJ2-3; possible D gene TRBD2, 6 bases. The CDR3 is made up of 13 amino acids. V dropped 0 bases and J dropped 5 bases, with 6 bases sitting between them. Germline values: CDR1 SGHTA, CDR2 FQGTGA.

V gene TRBV11-2 combines with J gene TRBJ2-7; TRBD1 or TRBD2 may be the D gene (6 bases each). The germline V gene encodes CDR1 SGHAT and CDR2 FQNNGV. This CDR3 has 14 residues. V dropped 4 bases and J dropped 4 bases, with 14 bases sitting between them. This CDR3 is CASSSLGGRYEQYF. The CDR3 DNA sequence: TGTGCCAGCAGCTCGCTAGGGGGGCGATACGAGCAGTACTTC.